This T cell receptor beta chain derives from a study of CD8 T cells in ankylosing spondylitis. Overall study results and limits: Enrichment of disease-linked clones was reportedly significant in matched ankylosing spondylitis synovial fluid. The disease-linked clones had a CD8+ phenotype and low blood frequencies. Roughly 8 highly homologous variants made up a TCR beta motif that seemed to typify ankylosing spondylitis blood.

V lost 2 bases, J lost 6 bases, and 8 bases lay in between. There are 13 residues in the CDR3. Germline-derived CDR1 and CDR2 are MDHEN and SYDVKM. Quantitative 5'-RACE with molecular barcodes produced the TCR beta libraries. One entry per CDR3 protein results from TCRdb running MiXCR on the 5' RACE reads. Among about 800,000 distinct CDR3 sequences listed, around 11% were seen once. This clonotype was seen ten or more times. Its matching antigen is unknown. Sequenced input: blood, either unsorted or a sorted T cell fraction (not recorded which). This sequence joins TRBV28 and TRBJ1-5, with TRBD1 as a possible D gene (5 bases). The TCR comes from a male donor with ankylosing spondylitis. CDR3 sequence (DNA): TGTGCCAGCAGTTTACAGGGAAGTCAGCCCCAGCATTTT. It yields the protein CASSLQGSQPQHF.